This T cell receptor (beta chain) was documented in a study of OX40 agonist ivuxolimab in advanced cancers. Libraries were prepared by immunoSEQ multiplex PCR; TCRdb keeps only in-frame clonotypes and omits some of them. Seen here are more than 60,000 clones, 90% observed once, and the top ten hold over 0.3%. Sample: CD4+ or CD8+ T cells sorted from blood, taken in a trial of the OX40 agonist ivuxolimab. This sequence was found in an adult with an advanced solid tumor such as melanoma, head and neck, liver or kidney cancer.

CDR3 nucleotides: TGCAGCGTCGGGACTCTCAGAGGGCCTGAAGCTTTCTTT. As protein: CSVGTLRGPEAFF. The rearrangement links TRBV29-1 to TRBJ1-1; a possible D gene is TRBD1 (5 bases). This CDR3 contains 13 residues. The ends were cut back, 6 bases at V and 6 bases at J, with 17 bases in the middle. Per germline, CDR1 SQVTM and CDR2 ANQGSEA.